This entry is about one TCR beta chain. Clones were sequenced by immunoSEQ multiplex PCR, and TCRdb holds only the in-frame ones, with some missing. This repertoire shows around 310,000 clones, around nine tenths found once; its top ten account for 6.8%. This sample was included in a study of blood T cell repertoires in COVID-19. From germline, CDR1 is DFQATT and CDR2 SNEGSKA (reference sequence). This CDR3 spans 14 amino acids. V was trimmed by 3 bases and J by 7 bases, leaving 18 bases between them. The clonotype comes from a woman in her 30s with COVID-19, enrolled during active disease. The rearrangement joins TRBV20-1 to TRBJ1-2; D not certain. Sequencing used peripheral blood. The CDR3, as DNA: TGCAGTGCTAGTACGAGCCCCTCGGGAGGTGGCTACACCTTC. Its protein is CSASTSPSGGGYTF.